The TCR beta chain under discussion was sequenced for a study of T cells in women clearing cervical HPV infection (dated by TCRdb to the late 2010s). For the study in its entirety: Cases were under 30 women with histologically confirmed HPV16-related CIN3 or worse, including a couple of invasive cancers. Cases and controls were matched on age within five years and on year of sample collection. Five blinded duplicates per group were added as quality controls, giving 60 or so samples: 50 participants and 10 replicates. The controls were fewer than 30 women whose single incident HPV16 infection cleared within 12 months with no development of precancer or cancer. Cases had a median age of about 34 years and controls had a median age of approximately 37, with no significant differences in baseline characteristics. Blood from cases was drawn at the visit where the lesion was first identified, while blood from controls was drawn once the infection was no longer detected. An exploratory proof-of-principle case-control study, nested within the Guanacaste HPV Natural History Study in Costa Rica, was conducted to compare TCR repertoires across cervical HPV16 outcomes. In the parent cohort, 9,000 to 13,000 women aged 18 or older were enrolled in Guanacaste, Costa Rica, during about 1993 to 1994 and were followed for seven years. For cases, the median interval between lesion detection and blood sampling was around 140 days, with an interquartile range of about 85 to 220 days. Since HLA typing was available for only a few women, HLA type could not be ruled out as a confounder.

TCR beta CDR3 regions were amplified by multiplex PCR from an average of 1200 ng genomic DNA per sample using the immunoSEQ assay. To correct primer bias, the assay used a complete synthetic TCR repertoire to set an amplification baseline. The amplicons were sequenced using the Illumina platform. Per the source publication's procedure: Sequences were error-corrected by clustering with frequency ratios and a modified nearest-neighbor algorithm, then analyzed in the immunoSEQ Analyzer with IMGT gene definitions. At each rarefaction depth, TCR richness and evenness were averaged across 20 rarefaction repeats, and any sample with fewer sequences than the depth was left out. V, D and J gene relative abundances were compared between groups with Wilcoxon rank sum tests, applying FDR correction. An intraclass correlation of 95% to 97% for TCR richness and an average of around 82% across some 69 gene segments were obtained from the blinded duplicates. Not all clones reach the TCRdb copy of this immuneACCESS table, which keeps in-frame sequences only. Checked studies attribute under half of the gap to unresolved V genes and leave the rest unexplained. The V and J calls and clone size come from that table; D and trimming were worked out from the DNA. The table kept for this sample lists 45,000 to 50,000 clones. The ten top clones hold less than 40% of the sample.

In regard to this clone: No cognate antigen has been identified for it.

The full study reports these points: Because T-cell numbers per sample were unknown, differences in richness could reflect varying T-cell content rather than repertoire biology. Because of the cross-sectional design, the study could not determine whether the associations came before infection or resulted from infection, and neither effector/memory subsets nor HPV-specific T cells were isolated. Significantly higher TCR repertoire richness was observed in CIN3+ cases than in controls across sequencing depths, whereas no difference in evenness was found. Random forest classifiers combining richness and V gene abundances distinguished cases from controls with an estimated AUC of approximately 0.8.

Every participant had a single incident cervical HPV16 infection, and women with prevalent HPV16 infections were excluded. Cervical HPV DNA was detected with MY09/MY11 PCR, and genotyping was done by dot-blot hybridization. Approximately 16 mL of heparinized blood were centrifuged, and the buffy coat was aliquoted, frozen at -30°C, then stored at -80°C. QIAGEN kits were used to extract genomic DNA from buffy coat specimens. This TCR derives from a woman between 18 and 70 years old with a cervical HPV16 infection that either progressed to CIN3+ or cleared (not recorded which). Specimen: blood buffy coat.

The CDR3 amino acid sequence is: CASSNTGQPNNEQFF. The covered CDR3 bases are TGTGCCAGCAGCAATACAGGTCAGCCAAACAATGAG. The rearrangement combines TRBV7-2 with TRBJ2-1; D gene: possibly TRBD1, on 5 matching bases. The missing CDR3 end, 3 residues past where the read stops, is filled in from the germline J gene. From cysteine to phenylalanine, the CDR3 is 15 amino acids long. Shown are 36 bases from within the CDR3, in frame from base 1. V is reduced by 5 bases and J by 5 bases, leaving a spacing of 16 bases between them. CDR1 and CDR2, looked up from the germline V gene, are SGHTA and FQGNSA.